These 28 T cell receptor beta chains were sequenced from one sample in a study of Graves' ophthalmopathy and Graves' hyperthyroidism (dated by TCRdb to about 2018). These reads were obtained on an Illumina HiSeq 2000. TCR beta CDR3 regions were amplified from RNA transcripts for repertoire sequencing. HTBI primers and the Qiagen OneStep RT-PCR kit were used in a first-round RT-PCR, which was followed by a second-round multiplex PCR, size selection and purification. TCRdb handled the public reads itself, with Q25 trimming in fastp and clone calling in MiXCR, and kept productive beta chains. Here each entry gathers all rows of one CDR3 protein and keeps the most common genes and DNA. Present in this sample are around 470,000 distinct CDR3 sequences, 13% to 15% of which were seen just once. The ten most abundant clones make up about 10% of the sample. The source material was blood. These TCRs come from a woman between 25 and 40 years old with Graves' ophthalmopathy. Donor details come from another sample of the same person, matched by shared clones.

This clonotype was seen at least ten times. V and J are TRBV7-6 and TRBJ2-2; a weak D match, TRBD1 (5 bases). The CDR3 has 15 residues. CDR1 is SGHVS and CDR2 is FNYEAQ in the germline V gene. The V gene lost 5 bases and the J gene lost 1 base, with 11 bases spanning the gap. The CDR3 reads CASSLGDLNTGELFF. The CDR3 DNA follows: TGTGCCAGCAGCCTAGGGGATTTGAACACCGGGGAGCTGTTTTTT.

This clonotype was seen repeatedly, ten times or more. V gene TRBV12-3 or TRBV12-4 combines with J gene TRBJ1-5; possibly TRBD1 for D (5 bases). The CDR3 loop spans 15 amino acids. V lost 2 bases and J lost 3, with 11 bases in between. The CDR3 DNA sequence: TGTGCCAGCAGTTTACCCGGGACGCTCAATCAGCCCCAGCATTTT. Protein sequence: CASSLPGTLNQPQHF.

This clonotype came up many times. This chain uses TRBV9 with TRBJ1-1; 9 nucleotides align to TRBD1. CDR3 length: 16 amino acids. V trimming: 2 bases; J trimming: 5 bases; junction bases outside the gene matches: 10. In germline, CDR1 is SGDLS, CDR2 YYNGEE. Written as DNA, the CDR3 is TGTGCCAGCAGCGTGGGACTCCGGGACAGGGTTACTGAAGCTTTCTTT. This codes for CASSVGLRDRVTEAFF.

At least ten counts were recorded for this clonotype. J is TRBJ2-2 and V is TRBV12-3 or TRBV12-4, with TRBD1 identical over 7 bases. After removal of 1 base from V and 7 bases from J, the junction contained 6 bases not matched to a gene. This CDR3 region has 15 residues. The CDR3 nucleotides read TGTGCCAGCAGTTTAGTGGGTTCAGGGGGCGGGGAGCTGTTTTTT. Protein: CASSLVGSGGGELFF.

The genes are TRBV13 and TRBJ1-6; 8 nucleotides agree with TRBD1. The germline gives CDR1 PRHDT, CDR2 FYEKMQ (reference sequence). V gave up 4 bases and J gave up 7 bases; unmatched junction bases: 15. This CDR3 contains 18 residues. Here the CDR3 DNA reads TGTGCCAGCAGCTCCAGGGAGACAGGGGACCTCCTGAATTCACCCCTCCACTTT. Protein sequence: CASSSRETGDLLNSPLHF.

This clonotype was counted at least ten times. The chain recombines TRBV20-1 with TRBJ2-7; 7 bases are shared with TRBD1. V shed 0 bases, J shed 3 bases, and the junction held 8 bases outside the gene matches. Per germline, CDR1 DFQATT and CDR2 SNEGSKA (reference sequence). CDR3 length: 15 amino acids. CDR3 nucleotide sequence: TGCAGTGCTAGAGATATCGACAGGGCCAACTACGAGCAGTACTTC. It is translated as CSARDIDRANYEQYF.

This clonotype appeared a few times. The CDR3 nucleotides are TGTGCCAGCAGCCCGTGGACAGGGAGGGGCGAGCAGTACTTC. Translation gives CASSPWTGRGEQYF. This chain connects TRBV7-2 to TRBJ2-7, with TRBD1 as a possible D gene (8 bases). Trimming pared 5 bases from V and 6 bases from J, leaving 17 bases between. The CDR3 is 14 residues long. Germline CDR1 SGHTA, CDR2 FQGNSA. The full variable domain, with the rest looked up from reference TRBV7-2 and TRBJ2-7, is GAGVSQSPSNKVTEKGKDVELRCDPISGHTALYWYRQSLGQGLEFLIYFQGNSAPDKSGLPSDRFSAERTGGSVSTLTIQRTQQEDSAVYLCASSPWTGRGEQYFGPGTRLTVT.

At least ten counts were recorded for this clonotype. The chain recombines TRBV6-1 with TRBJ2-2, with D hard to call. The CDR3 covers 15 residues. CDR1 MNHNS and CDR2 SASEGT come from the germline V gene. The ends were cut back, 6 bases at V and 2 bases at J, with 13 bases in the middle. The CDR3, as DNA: TGTGCCAGCAGCTGGCTAGGCGGCAACACCGGGGAGCTGTTTTTT. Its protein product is CASSWLGGNTGELFF.

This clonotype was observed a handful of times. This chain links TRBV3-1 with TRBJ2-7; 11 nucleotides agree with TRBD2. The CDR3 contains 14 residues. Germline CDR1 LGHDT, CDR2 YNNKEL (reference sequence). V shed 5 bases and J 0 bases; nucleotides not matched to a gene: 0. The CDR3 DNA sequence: TGTGCCAGCAGCACTAGCGGGAGCTCCTACGAGCAGTACTTC. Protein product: CASSTSGSSYEQYF.

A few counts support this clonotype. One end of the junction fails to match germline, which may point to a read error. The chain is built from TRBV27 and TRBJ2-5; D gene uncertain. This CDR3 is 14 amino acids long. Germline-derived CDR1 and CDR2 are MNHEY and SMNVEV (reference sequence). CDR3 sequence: CASSLQSRRETKYF. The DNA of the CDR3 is TGTGCCAGCAGTTTACAGTCTCGGCGAGAGACCAAGTACTTC.

DNA for the CDR3: TGTGCCAGCAGAGGGGGCATGAGCAATCAGCCCCAGCATTTT. Amino acid sequence: CASRGGMSNQPQHF. The chain combines TRBV6-1 with TRBJ1-5; 7 bases match TRBD1. V shed 6 bases and J 1 base; nucleotides not matched to a gene: 3. The length of the CDR3 is 14 residues. CDR1 MNHNS and CDR2 SASEGT come from the germline V gene.

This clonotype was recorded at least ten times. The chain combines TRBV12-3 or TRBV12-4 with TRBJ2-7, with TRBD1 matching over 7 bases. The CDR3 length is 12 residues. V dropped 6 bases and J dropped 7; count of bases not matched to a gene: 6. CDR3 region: CASRLQGFEQYF. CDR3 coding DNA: TGTGCCAGCAGGCTACAGGGGTTTGAGCAGTACTTC.

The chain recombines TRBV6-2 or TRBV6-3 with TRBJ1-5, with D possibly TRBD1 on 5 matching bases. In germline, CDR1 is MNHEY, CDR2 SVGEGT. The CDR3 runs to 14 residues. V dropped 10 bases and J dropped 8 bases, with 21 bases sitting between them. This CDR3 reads CATHTGFGSKPQHF. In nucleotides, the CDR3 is TGTGCCACCCATACAGGCTTTGGGTCCAAGCCCCAGCATTTT.

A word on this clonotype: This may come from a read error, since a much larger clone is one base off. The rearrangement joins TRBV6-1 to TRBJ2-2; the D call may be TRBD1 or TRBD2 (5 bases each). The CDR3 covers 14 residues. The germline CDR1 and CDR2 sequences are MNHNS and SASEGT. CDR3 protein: CASSRGAYTGELCF. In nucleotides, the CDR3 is TGTGCCAGCAGTAGAGGGGCCTACACCGGGGAGCTGTGTTTT.

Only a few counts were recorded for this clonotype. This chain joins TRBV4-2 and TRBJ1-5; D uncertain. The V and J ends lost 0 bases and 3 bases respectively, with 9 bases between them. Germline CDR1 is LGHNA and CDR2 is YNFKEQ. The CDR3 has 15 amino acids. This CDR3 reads CASSQDFTLNQPQHF. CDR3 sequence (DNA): TGTGCCAGCAGCCAAGATTTCACCCTCAATCAGCCCCAGCATTTT.

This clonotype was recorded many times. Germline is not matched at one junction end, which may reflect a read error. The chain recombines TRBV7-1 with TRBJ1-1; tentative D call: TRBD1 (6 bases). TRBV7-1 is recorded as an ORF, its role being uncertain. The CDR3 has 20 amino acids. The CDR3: CASTSASNTPGAFLRTEAFF. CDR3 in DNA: TGTGCCAGCACCTCAGCCTCAAATACCCCAGGGGCATTTCTTAGGACTGAAGCTTTCTTT.

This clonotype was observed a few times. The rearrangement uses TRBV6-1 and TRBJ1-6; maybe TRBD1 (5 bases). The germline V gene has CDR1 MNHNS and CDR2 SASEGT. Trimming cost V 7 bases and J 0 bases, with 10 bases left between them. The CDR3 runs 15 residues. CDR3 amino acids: CASKEGSSYNSPLHF. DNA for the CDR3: TGTGCCAGCAAGGAGGGGAGCTCCTATAATTCACCCCTCCACTTT.

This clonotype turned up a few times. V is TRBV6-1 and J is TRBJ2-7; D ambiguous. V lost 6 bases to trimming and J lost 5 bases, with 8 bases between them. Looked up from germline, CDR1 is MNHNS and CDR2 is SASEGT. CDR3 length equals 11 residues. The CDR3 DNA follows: TGTGCCAGCAGCCCAAGCGACGAGCAGTACTTC. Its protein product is CASSPSDEQYF.

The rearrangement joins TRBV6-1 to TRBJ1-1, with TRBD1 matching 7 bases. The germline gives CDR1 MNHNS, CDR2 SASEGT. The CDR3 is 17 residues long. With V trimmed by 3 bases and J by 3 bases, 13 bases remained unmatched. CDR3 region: CASSETLTGILDTEAFF. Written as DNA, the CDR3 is TGTGCCAGCAGTGAGACTTTGACAGGGATCCTCGACACTGAAGCTTTCTTT.

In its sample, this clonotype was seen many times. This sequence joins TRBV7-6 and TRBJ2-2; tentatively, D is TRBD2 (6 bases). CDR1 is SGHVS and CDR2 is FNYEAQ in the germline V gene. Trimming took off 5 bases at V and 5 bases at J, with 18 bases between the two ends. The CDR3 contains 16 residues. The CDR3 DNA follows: TGTGCCAGCAGCCGCCAGGACGGGGAGGTTACCGGGGAGCTGTTTTTT. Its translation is CASSRQDGEVTGELFF.

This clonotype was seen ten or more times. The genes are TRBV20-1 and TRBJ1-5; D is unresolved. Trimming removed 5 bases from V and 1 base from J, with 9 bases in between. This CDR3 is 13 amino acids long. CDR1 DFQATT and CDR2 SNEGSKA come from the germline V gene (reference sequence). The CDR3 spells CSAPHRSNQPQHF. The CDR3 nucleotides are TGCAGTGCTCCCCACAGAAGCAATCAGCCCCAGCATTTT.

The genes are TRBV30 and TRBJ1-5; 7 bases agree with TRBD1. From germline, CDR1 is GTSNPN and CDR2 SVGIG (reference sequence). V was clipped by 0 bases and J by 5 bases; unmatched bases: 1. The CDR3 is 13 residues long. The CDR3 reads CAWSVDRDQPQHF. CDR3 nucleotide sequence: TGTGCCTGGAGTGTAGACAGGGATCAGCCCCAGCATTTT.

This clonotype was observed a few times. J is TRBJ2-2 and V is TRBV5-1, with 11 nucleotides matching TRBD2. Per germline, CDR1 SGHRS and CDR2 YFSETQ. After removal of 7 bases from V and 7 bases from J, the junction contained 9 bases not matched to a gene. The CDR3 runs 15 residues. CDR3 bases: TGCGCCAGCTGCCCACTAGCGGGAGCCGGCGGGGAGCTGTTTTTT. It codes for CASCPLAGAGGELFF.

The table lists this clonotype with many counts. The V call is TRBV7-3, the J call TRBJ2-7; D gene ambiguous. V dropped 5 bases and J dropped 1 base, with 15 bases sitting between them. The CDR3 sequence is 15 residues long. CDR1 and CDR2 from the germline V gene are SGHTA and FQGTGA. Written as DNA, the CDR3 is TGTGCCAGCAGCGTACAAGGACGGCTTTCCTACGAGCAGTACTTC. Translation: CASSVQGRLSYEQYF.

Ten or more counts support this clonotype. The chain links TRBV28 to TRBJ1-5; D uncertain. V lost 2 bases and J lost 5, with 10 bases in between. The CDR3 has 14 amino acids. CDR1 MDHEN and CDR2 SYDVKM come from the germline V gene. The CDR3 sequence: CASSLELVDQPQHF. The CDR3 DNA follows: TGTGCCAGCAGTTTAGAACTGGTTGATCAGCCCCAGCATTTT.

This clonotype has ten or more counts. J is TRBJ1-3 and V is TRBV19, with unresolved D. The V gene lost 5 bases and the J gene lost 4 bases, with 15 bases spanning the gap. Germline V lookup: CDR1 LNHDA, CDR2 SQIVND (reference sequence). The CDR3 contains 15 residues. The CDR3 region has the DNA TGTGCCAGTAGTGCTAAAGAGGACGTCGGAAACACCATATATTTT. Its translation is CASSAKEDVGNTIYF.

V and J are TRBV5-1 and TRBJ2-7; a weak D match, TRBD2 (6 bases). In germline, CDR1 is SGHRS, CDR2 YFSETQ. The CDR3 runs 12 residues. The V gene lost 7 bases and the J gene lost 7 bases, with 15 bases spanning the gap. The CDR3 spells CASSDSAGEQYF. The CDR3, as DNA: TGCGCCAGCTCCGACTCGGCGGGGGAGCAGTACTTC.

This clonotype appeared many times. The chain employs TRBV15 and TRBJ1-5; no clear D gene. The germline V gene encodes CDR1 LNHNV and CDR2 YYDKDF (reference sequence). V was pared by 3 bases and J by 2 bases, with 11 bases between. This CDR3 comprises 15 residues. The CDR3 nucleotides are TGTGCCACCAGCAGCGGACCCGGGGGCAATCAGCCCCAGCATTTT. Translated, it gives CATSSGPGGNQPQHF.